Below are 11 T cell receptor beta chains sequenced from a single sample in a study of cytomegalovirus exposure and HLA in healthy donors. The PCR was carried out with 60 Vbeta primers and 13 Jbeta primers. Sequencing used immunoSEQ multiplex PCR; TCRdb keeps in-frame clones, though not all of them. The top ten clones hold 1% to 1.5% of a sample with about 140,000 clones, around four fifths of them seen once. Sequencing used PBMCs. Receptors were obtained from a male donor in good health and CMV-seropositive.

This chain uses TRBV19 with TRBJ2-5; no firm D call. Germline V CDR1 and CDR2: LNHDA, SQIVND (reference sequence). The CDR3 covers 12 residues. V was shortened by 8 bases and J by 0 bases, with 7 bases between the two germline ends. The CDR3 coding sequence is TGTGCCAGTTCCCTGTACCAAGAGACCCAGTACTTC. Its protein is CASSLYQETQYF. The variable domain in full, with the rest retrieved from reference TRBV19 and TRBJ2-5, is DGGITQSPKYLFRKEGQNVTLSCEQNLNHDAMYWYRQDPGQGLRLIYYSQIVNDFQKGDIAEGYSVSREKKESFPLTVTSAQKNPTAFYLCASSLYQETQYFGPGTRLLVL.

This clone was seen a handful of times. The chain employs TRBV29-1 and TRBJ2-1; D is possibly TRBD1 (6 bases). V dropped 6 bases and J dropped 4 bases, with 13 bases sitting between them. This CDR3 has 13 amino acids. CDR1 and CDR2 from the germline V gene are SQVTM and ANQGSEA. DNA for the CDR3: TGCAGCGTCTCTGGACAGCTTTACAATGAGCAGTTCTTC. Amino acids: CSVSGQLYNEQFF.

The genes are TRBV19 and TRBJ2-3, with D maybe TRBD2 (6 bases). The CDR3 contains 16 residues. V was pared by 5 bases and J by 0 bases, with 15 bases between. CDR1 and CDR2 (germline): LNHDA, SQIVND (reference sequence). The CDR3 loop reads CASSGLGLTSTDTQYF. In nucleotides, the CDR3 is TGTGCCAGTAGTGGGTTAGGACTAACTAGCACAGATACGCAGTATTTT. Filled out from reference TRBV19 and TRBJ2-3, the complete variable domain reads DGGITQSPKYLFRKEGQNVTLSCEQNLNHDAMYWYRQDPGQGLRLIYYSQIVNDFQKGDIAEGYSVSREKKESFPLTVTSAQKNPTAFYLCASSGLGLTSTDTQYFGPGTRLTVL.

The chain recombines TRBV7-3 with TRBJ1-5; D might be TRBD1 (6 bases). The V end lost 5 bases, the J end lost 6 bases, and 20 bases lay between the germline ends. The V gene's germline CDR1 is SGHTA and CDR2 FQGTGA. CDR3 length: 16 amino acids. CDR3 amino acids: CASSPLTGSLSQPQHF. The CDR3 region has the DNA TGTGCCAGCAGCCCATTGACAGGTTCCTTGAGTCAGCCCCAGCATTTT.

This chain joins TRBV5-4 and TRBJ2-3; 8 bases are shared with TRBD2. The CDR3 consists of 17 residues. CDR1 is SGHNT and CDR2 is YYREEE in the germline V gene (reference sequence). With 1 base clipped from V and 1 base from J, the junction kept 8 bases outside the gene matches. CDR3 residues: CASSLRWLAGRTDTQYF. DNA for the CDR3: TGTGCCAGCAGCTTGAGGTGGCTAGCGGGCCGCACAGATACGCAGTATTTT.

The J gene is TRBJ1-2, the V gene TRBV6-5; D is undetermined. CDR1 is MNHEY, CDR2 SVGAGI, per germline. Trimming pared 3 bases from V and 5 bases from J, leaving 10 bases between. The CDR3 sequence is 13 residues long. CDR3 loop: CASSYPGWYGYTF. In DNA, the CDR3 is TGTGCCAGCAGTTATCCCGGGTGGTATGGCTACACCTTC.

V gene TRBV18 combines with J gene TRBJ1-1; D is uncertain. The germline V gene encodes CDR1 KGHSH and CDR2 LQKENI. This CDR3 has 17 residues. Trimming shortened V by 1 base and J by 0 bases, and 15 bases separated the two germline ends. The CDR3 protein is CASSPRAVRVMNTEAFF. CDR3 nucleotide sequence: TGTGCCAGCTCACCACGGGCTGTTAGAGTGATGAACACTGAAGCTTTCTTT.

This chain joins TRBV4-3 and TRBJ2-7; TRBD1 matches 7 bases. This CDR3 is built from 16 residues. CDR1 and CDR2 (germline): LGHNA, YSLEER. After removal of 1 base from V and 5 bases from J, the junction contained 11 bases not matched to a gene. The CDR3 DNA sequence: TGCGCCAGCAGCCAAGGTGATTGGACAGGCATCAACGAGCAGTACTTC. It yields the protein CASSQGDWTGINEQYF.

This clone occurred a few times. The chain recombines TRBV10-2 with TRBJ2-1; TRBD2 aligns across 11 bases. The CDR3 sequence is 17 residues long. CDR1 and CDR2 from the germline V gene are WSHSY and SAAADI. Losses at the gene ends were 3 bases for V and 2 bases for J; bases not matched to a gene: 6. The CDR3 region is CASSDGLAGGTYNEQFF. Written as DNA, the CDR3 is TGCGCCAGCAGTGACGGGCTAGCGGGAGGTACCTACAATGAGCAGTTCTTC.

The chain joins TRBV10-3 to TRBJ2-7, with D maybe TRBD1 (6 bases). Germline CDR1 and CDR2: ENHRY and SYGVKD. The length of the CDR3 is 17 residues. With 3 bases removed from V and 2 bases from J, the gap between germline ends came to 20 bases. The CDR3 DNA reads TGTGCCATCAGTGAAGGCCCCGAAGGGGGAAGGGCCTACGAGCAGTACTTC. Translating it yields CAISEGPEGGRAYEQYF.

The chain carries TRBV6-5 and TRBJ1-3, with a weak D call TRBD1 (6 bases). The CDR3 is 15 amino acids. Trimming pared 6 bases from V and 0 bases from J, leaving 12 bases between. In germline, CDR1 is MNHEY, CDR2 SVGAGI. The CDR3 DNA follows: TGTGCCAGCAGAACCCGGGACAACTCTGGAAACACCATATATTTT. Translated: CASRTRDNSGNTIYF.